The sequence of this T cell receptor (beta chain) was determined in a study of metastatic and nonmetastatic thyroid tumors. The wider study: Comparison of repertoires was carried out across blood and tumor or nodule tissue from malignant and benign thyroid patients. General study points: Malignant tumors reportedly showed significantly higher TCR beta diversity than benign nodules in both blood and tumor.

This clone was seen repeatedly, ten times or more. Its target is not known. Original data processing: CDR3 was compared across clinicopathological groups, and the resulting differences were used to build a distant-metastasis classifier for papillary thyroid cancer. TCRdb re-called clones via MiXCR from the PCR reads. None of the V and J calls come from the authors' own analysis; TCRdb made them. The sample holds 40,000 or so clones, roughly a quarter seen once. Treatment of any kind had been given to no patient before thyroid surgery. J lost 4 bases, V lost 6 bases, and 11 bases had no gene match. Germline CDR1 WSHSY, CDR2 SAAADI. The CDR3 is made up of 15 amino acids.

The clonotype originates from a female donor with papillary thyroid cancer or a benign thyroid nodule (not recorded which). Some clones in this sample may be carry-over from other donors' samples. The chain carries TRBV10-2 and TRBJ1-2; 7 bases match TRBD1. Input material: blood. The CDR3 sequence is CASSDARQGVYGYTF. CDR3 DNA sequence: TGCGCCAGCAGCGATGCGCGACAGGGTGTCTATGGCTACACCTTC.